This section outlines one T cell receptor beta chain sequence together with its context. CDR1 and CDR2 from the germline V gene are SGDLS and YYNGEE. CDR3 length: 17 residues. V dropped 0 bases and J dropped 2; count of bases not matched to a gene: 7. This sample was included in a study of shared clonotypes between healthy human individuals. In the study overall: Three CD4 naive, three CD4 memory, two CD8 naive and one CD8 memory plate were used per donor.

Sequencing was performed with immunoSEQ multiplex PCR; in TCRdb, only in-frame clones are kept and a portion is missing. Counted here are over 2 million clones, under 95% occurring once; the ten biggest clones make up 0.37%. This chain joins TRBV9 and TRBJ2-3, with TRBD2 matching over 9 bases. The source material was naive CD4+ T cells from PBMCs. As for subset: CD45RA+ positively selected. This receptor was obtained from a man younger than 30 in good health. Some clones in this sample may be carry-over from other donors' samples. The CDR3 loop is CASSVAEAGGFTDTQYF. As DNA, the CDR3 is TGTGCCAGCAGCGTAGCTGAGGCGGGAGGGTTCACAGATACGCAGTATTTT.